These T cell receptor beta chains were read from a single sample in a study of T-cell reconstitution after alpha-beta-depleted transplantation in children. TCRdb reprocessed the PCR reads via MiXCR and lists one record per CDR3 protein. In the table there are 250,000 to 400,000 distinct CDR3 sequences, approximately 20% of which are singletons. The material was PBMCs, mostly from graft donor cells, obtained 180 days after TCRalphabeta/CD19-depleted stem cell transplant. These TCRs come from a male patient younger than 18 who had a stem cell transplant for acute lymphoblastic leukemia, so the T cells may come from the graft donor. The CDR3 runs from the conserved cysteine through the conserved F or W. A D gene is named only where the DNA matches it firmly. Rows may omit the clone size; those that give it use once, few, many or a size class.

j_call: TRBJ1-4; v_call: TRBV6-1; d_call: NA; clone_size: NA; cdr3_nt: TGTGCCAGCAGACGACGGAGAAAGGGTGAAAAACTGTTTTTT; cdr3_aa: CASRRRRKGEKLFF
j_call: TRBJ2-1; v_call: TRBV29-1; d_call: NA; clone_size: NA; cdr3_nt: TGCAGCGTTGAACCTCGACTAGCCTACAATGAGCAGTTCTTC; cdr3_aa: CSVEPRLAYNEQFF
j_call: TRBJ2-1; v_call: TRBV13; d_call: NA; clone_size: NA; cdr3_nt: TGTGCCAGCAGCTTGGTGAGCGGTGCCCTCTACAATGAGCAGTTCTTC; cdr3_aa: CASSLVSGALYNEQFF
j_call: TRBJ2-1; v_call: TRBV7-9; d_call: TRBD2; clone_size: NA; cdr3_nt: TGTGCCAGCAGCACCTCCGGGACTAGCGCCCGCTTTGGGCAGTTCTTC; cdr3_aa: CASSTSGTSARFGQFF
j_call: TRBJ1-1; v_call: TRBV7-3; d_call: NA; clone_size: NA; cdr3_nt: TGTGCCAGCAGCCCAACAGGGCTCGACACTGAAGCTTTCTTT; cdr3_aa: CASSPTGLDTEAFF
j_call: TRBJ1-5; v_call: TRBV4-1; d_call: TRBD1; clone_size: NA; cdr3_nt: TGCGCCAGCAGCCAAGGCGGGGCAGGGGGTCAGCCCCAGCATTTT; cdr3_aa: CASSQGGAGGQPQHF
j_call: TRBJ2-2; v_call: TRBV12-3/TRBV12-4; d_call: TRBD1; clone_size: few; cdr3_nt: TGTGCCAGCAGTCCCGGGACAGGGGGACTTACCGGGGAGCTGTTTTTT; cdr3_aa: CASSPGTGGLTGELFF
j_call: TRBJ2-3; v_call: TRBV7-2; d_call: NA; clone_size: NA; cdr3_nt: TGTGCCAGCAGCTTAGGGGGCTTCCTGGGGACAGATACGCAGTATTTT; cdr3_aa: CASSLGGFLGTDTQYF
j_call: TRBJ2-3; v_call: TRBV9; d_call: NA; clone_size: few; cdr3_nt: TGTGCCAGCAGCGTAGGGGGCGGGACCTACACAGATACGCAGTATTTT; cdr3_aa: CASSVGGGTYTDTQYF
j_call: TRBJ1-3; v_call: TRBV28; d_call: NA; clone_size: many; cdr3_nt: TGTGCCAGCAGTTACGCTGGAAACACCATATATTTT; cdr3_aa: CASSYAGNTIYF
j_call: TRBJ1-5; v_call: TRBV12-3/TRBV12-4; d_call: TRBD1; clone_size: NA; cdr3_nt: TGTGCCAGCAGTTTCGGGACCGGGACAGGGGATGATCAGCCCCAGCATTTT; cdr3_aa: CASSFGTGTGDDQPQHF
j_call: TRBJ2-5; v_call: TRBV5-1; d_call: NA; clone_size: few; cdr3_nt: TGCGCCAGCAGCTTGCAGGGGTACGGAGAGACCCAGTACTTC; cdr3_aa: CASSLQGYGETQYF
j_call: TRBJ2-1; v_call: TRBV6-2/TRBV6-3; d_call: TRBD2; clone_size: once; cdr3_nt: TGTGCCAGCAGTCTAGGGGGACTAGCGGAGGAGTTCTTC; cdr3_aa: CASSLGGLAEEFF
j_call: TRBJ2-1; v_call: TRBV7-2; d_call: NA; clone_size: NA; cdr3_nt: TGTGCCAGCAGCTTCCCCCTGGAGGGAGTTCGGAATGAGCAGTTCTTC; cdr3_aa: CASSFPLEGVRNEQFF
j_call: TRBJ1-4; v_call: TRBV6-1; d_call: NA; clone_size: few; cdr3_nt: TGTGCCAGCAGCCCATTGACAACTAATGAAAAACTGTTTTTT; cdr3_aa: CASSPLTTNEKLFF
j_call: TRBJ2-1; v_call: TRBV11-2; d_call: TRBD2; clone_size: NA; cdr3_nt: TGTGCCAGCAGATATAGCGGGAGGGTCCCCAATGAGCAGTTCTTC; cdr3_aa: CASRYSGRVPNEQFF
j_call: TRBJ2-7; v_call: TRBV27; d_call: TRBD1; clone_size: NA; cdr3_nt: TGTGCCAGCAGTTTCCGGGGACAGGGGATTTTAGGGACCTACGAGCAGTACTTC; cdr3_aa: CASSFRGQGILGTYEQYF
j_call: TRBJ2-7; v_call: TRBV7-7; d_call: TRBD2; clone_size: NA; cdr3_nt: TGTGCCAGCAGCTCATCGACTAGCGGTTCCTACGAGCAGTACTTC; cdr3_aa: CASSSSTSGSYEQYF
j_call: TRBJ2-1; v_call: TRBV5-1; d_call: TRBD2; clone_size: once; cdr3_nt: TGCGCCAGCTCTAGCGGGAGTCGTGGTGAGCAGTTCTTC; cdr3_aa: CASSSGSRGEQFF
j_call: TRBJ1-1; v_call: TRBV27; d_call: NA; clone_size: few; cdr3_nt: TGTGCCAGCAGTTGGGTCGGGACCATGAACACTGAAGCTTTCTTT; cdr3_aa: CASSWVGTMNTEAFF
j_call: TRBJ2-7; v_call: TRBV7-9; d_call: NA; clone_size: once; cdr3_nt: TGTGCCAGCAGCTCCACGGGGTGGGCAGGGACCTACGAGCAGTACTTC; cdr3_aa: CASSSTGWAGTYEQYF
j_call: TRBJ2-7; v_call: TRBV4-1; d_call: TRBD1; clone_size: few; cdr3_nt: TGCGCCAGCAGCGCGGGACAGGGGTTCTACGAGCAGTACTTC; cdr3_aa: CASSAGQGFYEQYF
j_call: TRBJ2-7; v_call: TRBV12-3/TRBV12-4; d_call: NA; clone_size: few; cdr3_nt: TGTGCCAGCCAGTCGTGGTTGGGGCCCTACGAGCAGTACTTC; cdr3_aa: CASQSWLGPYEQYF
j_call: TRBJ2-1; v_call: TRBV27; d_call: TRBD2; clone_size: NA; cdr3_nt: TGTGCCAGCAGTCCCTTCCCCCTGGCGGGAGGGCAGTTCTTC; cdr3_aa: CASSPFPLAGGQFF
j_call: TRBJ1-5; v_call: TRBV5-6; d_call: NA; clone_size: many; cdr3_nt: TGTGCCAGCAGCTTGCGTGGCAGCCCTAGGCCCCAGCATTTT; cdr3_aa: CASSLRGSPRPQHF
j_call: TRBJ2-7; v_call: TRBV18; d_call: NA; clone_size: NA; cdr3_nt: TGTGCCAGCTCACCACTCCTCGCGGGAAAGAGGTCCTACGAGCAGTACTTC; cdr3_aa: CASSPLLAGKRSYEQYF
j_call: TRBJ2-1; v_call: TRBV21-1; d_call: NA; clone_size: NA; cdr3_nt: TGTGCCAGCAGCCCCTACCCCAGGACTAGGAGGGGGCGGAGCTCCTACAATGAGCAGTTCTTC; cdr3_aa: CASSPYPRTRRGRSSYNEQFF
j_call: TRBJ1-2; v_call: TRBV7-9; d_call: TRBD1; clone_size: NA; cdr3_nt: TGTGCCAGCCTCAAACCCGGGACAGGGGGTCGCTACACCTTC; cdr3_aa: CASLKPGTGGRYTF
j_call: TRBJ2-1; v_call: TRBV7-3; d_call: TRBD2; clone_size: NA; cdr3_nt: TGTGCCAGCAGCTTACAGCGTGCGGGAGGGTACAATGAGCAGTTCTTC; cdr3_aa: CASSLQRAGGYNEQFF
j_call: TRBJ2-1; v_call: TRBV5-1; d_call: NA; clone_size: NA; cdr3_nt: TGCGCCAGCAGCTTGGCCGGGGTCGAAGGCAATGAGCAGTTCTTC; cdr3_aa: CASSLAGVEGNEQFF
j_call: TRBJ2-7; v_call: TRBV5-1; d_call: NA; clone_size: NA; cdr3_nt: TGCGCCAGCAGCATTCCGGCCCCGGGGGAGCAGTACTTC; cdr3_aa: CASSIPAPGEQYF
j_call: TRBJ2-7; v_call: TRBV11-2; d_call: TRBD2; clone_size: NA; cdr3_nt: TGTGCCAGCAGCTTAGAGGCCTTCCGCCTAGCGGGAGGCGAGCAGTACTTC; cdr3_aa: CASSLEAFRLAGGEQYF
j_call: TRBJ2-3; v_call: TRBV3-1; d_call: NA; clone_size: few; cdr3_nt: TGTGCCAGCAGCCAGGCACAAGGGGGTCACACAGATACGCAGTATTTT; cdr3_aa: CASSQAQGGHTDTQYF
j_call: TRBJ2-3; v_call: TRBV10-3; d_call: NA; clone_size: few; cdr3_nt: TGTGCCATCCGGGAGGGGGCGGATACGCAGTATTTT; cdr3_aa: CAIREGADTQYF
j_call: TRBJ2-3; v_call: TRBV5-4; d_call: NA; clone_size: few; cdr3_nt: TGTGCCAGCAGCTTGGAATCGGAACCAGATACGCAGTATTTT; cdr3_aa: CASSLESEPDTQYF
j_call: TRBJ1-2; v_call: TRBV6-6; d_call: NA; clone_size: few; cdr3_nt: TGTGCCAGCAGTTACCGTATTGGCTACACCTTC; cdr3_aa: CASSYRIGYTF
j_call: TRBJ1-1; v_call: TRBV7-2; d_call: TRBD1; clone_size: few; cdr3_nt: TGTGCCAGCAGTAGACTGACAGGGTCGGGGACTGAAGCTTTCTTT; cdr3_aa: CASSRLTGSGTEAFF
j_call: TRBJ1-4; v_call: TRBV5-5; d_call: NA; clone_size: NA; cdr3_nt: TGTGCCAGCAGCGCGCGGTGGGTTCCGGGTGAAAAACTGTTTTTT; cdr3_aa: CASSARWVPGEKLFF
j_call: TRBJ2-1; v_call: TRBV25-1; d_call: TRBD2; clone_size: NA; cdr3_nt: TGTGCCAGCAGTGAACAACGGACTAGCGGGAGCAATGAGCAGTTCTTC; cdr3_aa: CASSEQRTSGSNEQFF
j_call: TRBJ2-1; v_call: TRBV4-1; d_call: TRBD2; clone_size: NA; cdr3_nt: TGCGCCAGCAGCCGACTCCTAGCGGTCTCCTACAATGAGCAGTTCTTC; cdr3_aa: CASSRLLAVSYNEQFF
j_call: TRBJ2-5; v_call: TRBV3-1; d_call: TRBD2; clone_size: few; cdr3_nt: TGTGCCAGCAGCCCCGGGACTAGCGGGAGGACGGAGACCCAGTACTTC; cdr3_aa: CASSPGTSGRTETQYF
j_call: TRBJ2-6; v_call: TRBV29-1; d_call: NA; clone_size: few; cdr3_nt: TGCAGCGGGGAAACAGGGACTGGGGCCAACGTCCTGACTTTC; cdr3_aa: CSGETGTGANVLTF
j_call: TRBJ1-2; v_call: TRBV2; d_call: NA; clone_size: few; cdr3_nt: TGTGCCAGCAGTGATCCAGGAGCTAACTATGGCTACACCTTC; cdr3_aa: CASSDPGANYGYTF
j_call: TRBJ2-5; v_call: TRBV3-1; d_call: NA; clone_size: NA; cdr3_nt: TGTGCCAGCAGCCCGGAGAACAGGGAGGAGACCCAGTACTTC; cdr3_aa: CASSPENREETQYF
j_call: TRBJ1-4; v_call: TRBV20-1; d_call: NA; clone_size: NA; cdr3_nt: TGCAGTGCAAGAGAGGTACCTAATGAAAAACTGTTTTTT; cdr3_aa: CSAREVPNEKLFF
j_call: TRBJ2-1; v_call: TRBV7-9; d_call: TRBD2; clone_size: few; cdr3_nt: TGTGCCAGCAGCTTAGCGCTAGCGGGAGGGACCTACAATGAGCAGTTCTTC; cdr3_aa: CASSLALAGGTYNEQFF
j_call: TRBJ2-7; v_call: TRBV4-1; d_call: TRBD1; clone_size: few; cdr3_nt: TGCGCCAGCAGCCAACTAACAGGGGCCGAGCAGTACTTC; cdr3_aa: CASSQLTGAEQYF
j_call: TRBJ2-1; v_call: TRBV9; d_call: NA; clone_size: NA; cdr3_nt: TGTGCCAGCAGCGAAACTAGCCCCCCCTACAATGAGCAGTTCTTC; cdr3_aa: CASSETSPPYNEQFF
j_call: TRBJ2-1; v_call: TRBV12-3/TRBV12-4; d_call: NA; clone_size: NA; cdr3_nt: TGTGCCAGCAGTGCTAAACTAGGCCATGAGCAGTTCTTC; cdr3_aa: CASSAKLGHEQFF
j_call: TRBJ2-3; v_call: TRBV10-1; d_call: NA; clone_size: few; cdr3_nt: TGCGCCAGCAGTGAGTCGCCTATTGGGCCCACAGATACGCAGTATTTT; cdr3_aa: CASSESPIGPTDTQYF
j_call: TRBJ2-3; v_call: TRBV5-1; d_call: NA; clone_size: few; cdr3_nt: TGCGCCAGCAGCGTATTTCGGACAGATACGCAGTATTTT; cdr3_aa: CASSVFRTDTQYF
j_call: TRBJ2-5; v_call: TRBV24-1; d_call: TRBD2; clone_size: few; cdr3_nt: TGTGCCACCAGTGATTTGGCTAGCGGGAGAGAGACCCAGTACTTC; cdr3_aa: CATSDLASGRETQYF
j_call: TRBJ2-1; v_call: TRBV11-2; d_call: TRBD1; clone_size: NA; cdr3_nt: TGTGCCAGCTCGCCGGGACAGGGGAACAATGAGCAGTTCTTC; cdr3_aa: CASSPGQGNNEQFF
j_call: TRBJ2-1; v_call: TRBV9; d_call: TRBD1; clone_size: few; cdr3_nt: TGTGCCAGCAGCGGGGACAGGGCCAATGAGCAGTTCTTC; cdr3_aa: CASSGDRANEQFF